The text below deals with one T cell receptor (beta chain). TCRdb's table, derived via immunoSEQ multiplex PCR, lists solely in-frame clones and lacks some. This table holds fewer than 350,000 clones, 90% found once. The sample is drawn from a study of blood T cell repertoires in COVID-19. The V gene's germline CDR1 is SGHDT and CDR2 YYEEEE. Trimming took 4 bases from V and 5 from J; bases not matched to a gene: 9. The CDR3 totals 16 residues. This chain connects TRBV5-6 to TRBJ2-1; 10 bases match TRBD2. This receptor was identified in a woman younger than 30 with acute COVID-19. The source material was PBMCs or T cells enriched from blood (not recorded which). The CDR3 protein is CASSMDSGRINNEQFF. CDR3 coding DNA: TGTGCCAGCAGCATGGATAGCGGGAGGATCAACAATGAGCAGTTCTTC.